The entry below gives a single T cell receptor (beta chain) sequence along with its context. This specimen comes from a study of blood T cell repertoires in COVID-19. Overall study: The samples span acute and convalescent COVID-19 from the United States, Italy and Spain. PBMCs, B-cell-depleted T cells, or T cells were the source of the cDNA or gDNA that made up the material.

Repertoires were generated with immunoSEQ multiplex PCR, while TCRdb's copy carries only in-frame clones and drops some. The repertoire holds fewer than 65,000 clones, with about 85% as singletons. The CDR3 has 16 residues. Germline assignment: CDR1 SGHRS and CDR2 YFSETQ. After removal of 1 base from V and 3 bases from J, the junction contained 6 bases not matched to a gene. This clonotype was obtained from a human donor with acute or convalescent COVID-19. The donor label of this sample is uncertain. The rearrangement joins TRBV5-1 to TRBJ2-3; 9 nucleotides agree with TRBD1. Sequencing input: peripheral blood. The CDR3 sequence: CASSLRDRVWTDTQYF. The CDR3 nucleotides are TGCGCCAGCAGCTTGAGGGACAGGGTTTGGACAGATACGCAGTATTTT.